This TCR beta chain was captured by sequencing in a study of blood T cell repertoires in COVID-19. Whole-study context: Nucleic acid was either cDNA or gDNA, and it came from T cells, B-cell-depleted T cells, or PBMCs.

The participants were between about 18 and 89 years old and came from under 25 US areas. This table comes from immunoSEQ multiplex PCR, and its TCRdb copy is limited to in-frame clones, with some not included. The data show about 150,000 clones, just over 85% seen once. The CDR3 spans 14 residues. V lost 1 base and J lost 6, with 12 bases in between. Germline-derived CDR1 and CDR2 are SEHNR and FQNEAQ (reference sequence). The source material was PBMCs or T cells enriched from blood (not recorded which). This chain joins TRBV7-9 and TRBJ1-1, with D perhaps matching TRBD1 (5 bases). The sequence derives from a man in his forties or fifties who had recovered from COVID-19. CDR3 sequence: CASSLDPATAEAFF. The CDR3 DNA reads TGTGCCAGCAGCTTAGATCCCGCGACAGCTGAAGCTTTCTTT.